These 28 T cell receptor beta chains came from one sample sequenced in a study of cytomegalovirus exposure and HLA in healthy donors. PCR employed 60 Vbeta and 13 Jbeta primers. Measured with immunoSEQ multiplex PCR; TCRdb has only the in-frame clones, and not every one. The sample has about 190,000 clones, around 78% seen once; the top ten hold 12% to 15%. The sequenced material came from PBMCs. The receptors derive from a woman aged 25 to 45 in good health and CMV-seropositive.

The J gene is TRBJ2-7, the V gene TRBV6-1; TRBD2 matches at 9 bases. There are 14 residues in the CDR3. V lost 3 bases to trimming and J lost 3 bases; unmatched junction nucleotides: 3. The germline gives CDR1 MNHNS, CDR2 SASEGT. The CDR3 loop reads CASSDRRGGYEQYF. CDR3 bases: TGTGCCAGCAGTGACCGGCGGGGGGGCTACGAGCAGTACTTC.

This rearrangement joins TRBV4-1 to TRBJ1-5; possible D gene TRBD1, 5 bases. The V end lost 0 bases, the J end lost 5 bases, and 20 bases lay between the germline ends. The CDR3 totals 18 residues. The germline CDR1 and CDR2 sequences are MGHRA and YSYEKL. CDR3 amino acids: CASSQEGVSGVVDQPQHF. In DNA form, the CDR3 reads TGCGCCAGCAGCCAAGAGGGTGTCTCGGGGGTGGTCGATCAGCCCCAGCATTTT.

This chain uses TRBV9 with TRBJ2-5, with a possible D match to TRBD2 (6 bases). The DNA end lines up better with TRBJ2-7; the J call may be wrong. Germline V gene lookup returns CDR1 SGDLS and CDR2 YYNGEE. This CDR3 is 13 amino acids long. CDR3 amino acids: CASSVEVSGEQYF. The CDR3 DNA follows: TGTGCCAGCAGCGTAGAGGTTAGCGGCGAGCAGTACTTC.

The V and J genes are TRBV5-6 and TRBJ2-1, with 13 bases lining up with TRBD2. Trimming took 2 bases from V and 9 from J; bases not matched to a gene: 5. The CDR3 is made up of 15 amino acids. Germline V gene data show CDR1 as SGHDT and CDR2 as YYEEEE. CDR3 nucleotides: TGTGCCAGCAGCTTCCGACTAGCGGGGGGTAGTGAGCAGTTCTTC. Its protein is CASSFRLAGGSEQFF.

The chain couples TRBV4-1 to TRBJ2-3; the D gene is possibly TRBD2 (5 bases). The CDR3 is made up of 16 amino acids. Trimming left V 2 bases short and J 0 bases short, with 12 bases between. Germline CDR1 and CDR2: MGHRA and YSYEKL. CDR3 bases: TGCGCCAGCAGCCAACCACTAGGTGGTAGCACAGATACGCAGTATTTT. This sequence encodes CASSQPLGGSTDTQYF.

The chain is built from TRBV19 and TRBJ2-1; the D gene is possibly TRBD2 (6 bases). Germline CDR1 is LNHDA and CDR2 is SQIVND (reference sequence). The CDR3 has 15 amino acids. V was trimmed by 4 bases and J by 9 bases, leaving 19 bases between them. This chain's CDR3 is CASSTRGMLAREQFF. CDR3 coding DNA: TGTGCCAGTAGTACACGGGGGATGCTCGCACGTGAGCAGTTCTTC. Complete variable domain (other parts from reference TRBV19 and TRBJ2-1): DGGITQSPKYLFRKEGQNVTLSCEQNLNHDAMYWYRQDPGQGLRLIYYSQIVNDFQKGDIAEGYSVSREKKESFPLTVTSAQKNPTAFYLCASSTRGMLAREQFFGPGTRLTVL.

This clone has only a few counts. The chain recombines TRBV2 with TRBJ2-2, with D possibly TRBD1 on 5 matching bases. V shed 10 bases and J shed 4 bases, with 22 bases lying between them. This CDR3 region has 16 residues. CDR1 SNHLY and CDR2 FYNNEI come from the germline V gene. The CDR3 nucleotides read TGTGCCACACACACACAGGATAAAGGGCGCACCGGGGAGCTGTTTTTT. As protein: CATHTQDKGRTGELFF. The full variable domain, in which reference TRBV2 and TRBJ2-2 provide the parts outside the CDR3, is EPEVTQTPSHQVTQMGQEVILRCVPISNHLYFYWYRQILGQKVEFLVSFYNNEISEKSEIFDDQFSVERPDGSNFTLKIRSTKLEDSAMYFCATHTQDKGRTGELFFGEGSRLTVL.

V and J are TRBV6-1 and TRBJ1-2; D possibly corresponds to TRBD1 (6 bases). Germline lookup yields CDR1 MNHNS and CDR2 SASEGT. Between the trimmed V and J ends, which lost 6 bases and 1 base, there was a span of 15 bases. CDR3 length: 15 amino acids. The CDR3 loop is CASRSPTGNNYGYTF. The CDR3 nucleotides read TGTGCCAGCAGGTCCCCTACAGGGAATAACTATGGCTACACCTTC.

This clone was recorded a few times. The chain combines TRBV11-2 with TRBJ2-7; 8 bases agree with TRBD1. V lost 2 bases to trimming and J lost 3 bases; unmatched junction nucleotides: 3. CDR1 is SGHAT, CDR2 FQNNGV, per germline. This CDR3 is built from 14 residues. The CDR3 spells CASSLRGQDYEQYF. The CDR3 DNA follows: TGTGCCAGCAGCTTACGGGGACAGGACTACGAGCAGTACTTC.

This clone was counted a single time. V gene TRBV2 combines with J gene TRBJ1-1; D call uncertain. CDR1 and CDR2 from the germline V gene are SNHLY and FYNNEI. The CDR3 is 14 residues long. The V end lost 5 bases, the J end lost 0 bases, and 10 bases lay between the germline ends. CDR3 DNA sequence: TGTGCCAGCAGTCTGCAGGTTATGAACACTGAAGCTTTCTTT. Protein: CASSLQVMNTEAFF.

J is TRBJ2-3 and V is TRBV7-8; D is possibly TRBD2 (5 bases). The germline CDR1 and CDR2 sequences are SGHVS and FQNEAQ. This CDR3 spans 15 amino acids. Between the trimmed V and J ends, which lost 1 base and 11 bases, there was a span of 19 bases. The CDR3 DNA sequence: TGTGCCAGCAGCTTAGGTGACGGACCGGGGTTTGGGCAGTATTTT. Translation: CASSLGDGPGFGQYF.

The rearrangement links TRBV10-3 to TRBJ1-5; a possible D gene is TRBD1 (5 bases). The CDR3 is 14 amino acids. V shed 2 bases and J shed 7 bases, with 12 bases lying between them. Germline-derived CDR1 and CDR2 are ENHRY and SYGVKD. For the CDR3, the DNA is TGTGCCATCAGTGAGACAGGAGATGAACAGCCCCAGCATTTT. Residues: CAISETGDEQPQHF.

The V gene is TRBV5-1, the J gene TRBJ2-5; maybe TRBD1 (6 bases). The J call is in doubt because the DNA end fits TRBJ2-7 better. The CDR3 covers 13 residues. Germline V gene sequence: CDR1 SGHRS, CDR2 YFSETQ. CDR3 DNA: TGCGCCAGCAGCTTGGACAGGGCCTACGAGCAGTACTTC. Translating it yields CASSLDRAYEQYF.

The chain is built from TRBV25-1 and TRBJ1-1; D is unresolved. With 5 bases removed from V and 0 bases from J, the gap between germline ends came to 10 bases. CDR1 and CDR2 (germline): MGHDK, SYGVNS. This CDR3 spans 14 amino acids. The CDR3 sequence: CASSPQILNTEAFF. CDR3 DNA sequence: TGTGCCAGCAGTCCACAGATATTGAACACTGAAGCTTTCTTT. Drawing the rest from reference TRBV25-1 and TRBJ1-1, the complete variable domain is EADIYQTPRYLVIGTGKKITLECSQTMGHDKMYWYQQDPGMELHLIHYSYGVNSTEKGDLSSESTVSRIRTEHFPLTLESARPSHTSQYLCASSPQILNTEAFFGQGTRLTVV.

The chain has TRBV19 and TRBJ1-2; perhaps TRBD1 as D (5 bases). The V end lost 0 bases, the J end lost 8 bases, and 13 bases lay between the germline ends. Germline lookup yields CDR1 LNHDA and CDR2 SQIVND (reference sequence). The CDR3 has 14 amino acids. This CDR3 is CASSIDARVGGYTF. The CDR3 DNA reads as TGTGCCAGTAGTATAGATGCCAGGGTGGGCGGCTACACCTTC.

This rearrangement joins TRBV4-1 to TRBJ2-5, with D perhaps TRBD1 (5 bases). Judging by the DNA end, TRBJ2-7 fits better; the J call may be wrong. Germline V gives CDR1 MGHRA, CDR2 YSYEKL. The length of the CDR3 is 15 residues. The CDR3 nucleotides read TGCGCCAGCAGCCAAGAAGGGCAGGGCTTCAACGAGCAGTACTTC. Protein sequence: CASSQEGQGFNEQYF.

The chain combines TRBV5-4 with TRBJ2-5; 10 nucleotides line up with TRBD2. Germline CDR1 and CDR2: SGHNT and YYREEE (reference sequence). The CDR3 length is 14 residues. V shed 6 bases, J shed 5 bases, and the junction held 7 bases outside the gene matches. The CDR3 protein is CASKSGGAAETQYF. CDR3 bases: TGTGCCAGCAAAAGCGGGGGGGCGGCGGAGACCCAGTACTTC.

The chain is built from TRBV28 and TRBJ1-5; tentatively, D is TRBD1 (6 bases). The CDR3 consists of 16 residues. Germline CDR1 and CDR2: MDHEN and SYDVKM. The V end lost 6 bases, the J end lost 4 bases, and 19 bases lay between the germline ends. The CDR3 DNA sequence: TGTGCCAGCAGGTTCCTCTCCCGGGACACAAATCAGCCCCAGCATTTT. This gives the protein CASRFLSRDTNQPQHF. Variable domain in full (rest from reference TRBV28 and TRBJ1-5): DVKVTQSSRYLVKRTGEKVFLECVQDMDHENMFWYRQDPGLGLRLIYFSYDVKMKEKGDIPEGYSVSREKKERFSLILESASTNQTSMYLCASRFLSRDTNQPQHFGDGTRLSIL.

A single count supports this clone. The V gene is TRBV5-6, the J gene TRBJ2-7; tentatively, D is TRBD2 (5 bases). Germline CDR1 is SGHDT and CDR2 is YYEEEE. Trimming removed 1 base at V and 2 bases at J, with 10 bases between. The CDR3 extends over 14 amino acids. CDR3 in amino acids: CASSLPGIPYEQYF. For the CDR3, the DNA is TGTGCCAGCAGCTTGCCGGGGATCCCCTACGAGCAGTACTTC.

V gene TRBV7-8 combines with J gene TRBJ2-1; the D is unclear. Trimming removed 1 base from V and 0 bases from J, with 10 bases in between. This CDR3 spans 16 amino acids. Germline V gene sequence: CDR1 SGHVS, CDR2 FQNEAQ. The CDR3 loop reads CASSLDSPTSYNEQFF. CDR3 sequence (DNA): TGTGCCAGCAGCTTAGACAGTCCAACCTCCTACAATGAGCAGTTCTTC. The full variable domain, its missing parts supplied by reference TRBV7-8 and TRBJ2-1, is GAGVSQSPRYKVAKRGQDVALRCDPISGHVSLFWYQQALGQGPEFLTYFQNEAQLDKSGLPSDRFFAERPEGSVSTLKIQRTQQEDSAVYLCASSLDSPTSYNEQFFGPGTRLTVL.

The count of this clone is one. The genes are TRBV28 and TRBJ2-5; 9 nucleotides agree with TRBD1. The CDR3 sequence is 15 residues long. CDR1 is MDHEN and CDR2 is SYDVKM in the germline V gene. Trimming at V came to 6 bases and at J to 4 bases, leaving 9 bases not matched to a gene. The CDR3 DNA follows: TGTGCCAGCAGAAAGACAGGGGGTCTTTTAGAGACCCAGTACTTC. This gives the protein CASRKTGGLLETQYF.

This chain uses TRBV4-1 with TRBJ2-3; 7 nucleotides agree with TRBD2. The germline gives CDR1 MGHRA, CDR2 YSYEKL. This CDR3 is built from 13 residues. V dropped 0 bases and J dropped 14; count of bases not matched to a gene: 8. The CDR3 loop is CASSQDSAGLTYF. The CDR3 DNA follows: TGCGCCAGCAGCCAAGATAGCGCGGGACTAACGTATTTT.

The chain employs TRBV2 and TRBJ2-1, with D possibly TRBD1 on 7 matching bases. The germline V and J ends were trimmed by 6 bases and 7 bases, with 16 bases remaining between them. Germline V gene lookup returns CDR1 SNHLY and CDR2 FYNNEI. The CDR3 length is 14 residues. The CDR3 region has the DNA TGTGCCAGCAGCTCAAAGGGGGCGGGGAATGAGCAGTTCTTC. It translates to CASSSKGAGNEQFF.

CDR3: CSVVGGDRLYYGYTF. CDR3 coding DNA: TGCAGCGTCGTGGGAGGGGACAGGCTTTACTATGGCTACACCTTC. The V call is TRBV29-1, the J call TRBJ1-2, with 8 nucleotides matching TRBD1. CDR3 length: 15 amino acids. V shed 6 bases and J 3 bases; nucleotides not matched to a gene: 12. CDR1 is SQVTM and CDR2 is ANQGSEA in the germline V gene.

V and J are TRBV6-1 and TRBJ1-1, with TRBD1 matching over 7 bases. CDR3 length: 12 residues. V gave up 4 bases and J gave up 8 bases; unmatched junction bases: 4. CDR1 is MNHNS and CDR2 is SASEGT in the germline V gene. The CDR3 loop is CASSAWDREAFF. The CDR3 nucleotides are TGTGCCAGCAGTGCCTGGGACAGAGAAGCTTTCTTT.

The chain links TRBV6-5 to TRBJ1-3; D call uncertain. This CDR3 is built from 15 residues. CDR1 and CDR2 from the germline V gene are MNHEY and SVGAGI. Trimming took off 0 bases at V and 0 bases at J, with 6 bases between the two ends. DNA of the CDR3: TGTGCCAGCAGTTACTCCGAGAGCTCTGGAAACACCATATATTTT. It encodes CASSYSESSGNTIYF.

This clone was seen just once. The V gene is TRBV4-1, the J gene TRBJ2-6; D not resolved. The CDR3 is 20 residues long. CDR1 and CDR2 from the germline V gene are MGHRA and YSYEKL. Trimming removed 3 bases at V and 0 bases at J, with 21 bases between. DNA for the CDR3: TGCGCCAGCAGCCACCATCCGGTTGGGTCAACGGGCTCTGGGGCCAACGTCCTGACTTTC. The encoded protein is CASSHHPVGSTGSGANVLTF.

This clone was picked up a small number of times. Written as DNA, the CDR3 is TGTGCCAGCAGCGTCGGGCCCGACTACTACGAGCAGTACTTC. Protein product: CASSVGPDYYEQYF. The chain links TRBV9 to TRBJ2-7, with TRBD2 as a possible D gene (5 bases). The CDR3 contains 14 residues. Germline V gene sequence: CDR1 SGDLS, CDR2 YYNGEE. V dropped 2 bases and J dropped 3 bases, with 12 bases sitting between them.